In this sample, the clone carrying this T cell receptor beta chain turned up a few times. The target antigen is unknown. CDR3 length: 12 residues. Germline V CDR1 and CDR2: DFQATT, SNEGSKA (reference sequence). With 5 bases clipped from V and 4 bases from J, the junction kept 4 bases outside the gene matches. Treatment reported: roughly nine-day PBMC culture with coronavirus spike peptide pools or control peptides (ViraFEST assay). The data stem from a study of vaccination and CD4 T cells after COVID-19. Study-wide background: Post-COVID draws followed diagnosis by a median roughly 99 days (range 35 to 161). Following dose two, a median around 65 days (range 14 to 241) passed before post-vaccine samples were taken. Cultures acting as controls obtained a CEFX pool, an HIV-1 Nef pool, or no peptide. Study findings and constraints: Although the median of SARS-CoV-2-reactive clonotypes rose from approximately 21 to 38, the change was not significant.

The Oncomine TCR Beta short-read assay sequenced DNA from cultured CD4+ T cells. One entry per CDR3 protein, called by TCRdb with MiXCR from the PCR reads. The profile covers 15,000 to 20,000 distinct CDR3 sequences, with 45% to 65% appearing a single time and about 10% taken by the ten largest. The source material was CD4+ T cells from blood, cultured in vitro, sampled before SARS-CoV-2 vaccination. The receptor's source is a human donor who had recovered from COVID-19. The V gene is TRBV20-1, the J gene TRBJ2-5; 7 nucleotides align to TRBD1. CDR3 residues: CSAHTGAETQYF. Written as DNA, the CDR3 is TGCAGTGCTCACACAGGGGCAGAGACCCAGTACTTC.